The 22 T cell receptor beta chains given below trace back to one sample, sequenced in a study of blood T cell repertoires in COVID-19. TCRdb's copy holds only in-frame clones and misses some; the assay was immunoSEQ multiplex PCR. Of about 91,000 clones in the sample, around 80% were seen once. The specimen was peripheral blood. The receptors here all came from a man between 65 and 85 years old with acute or convalescent COVID-19.

This chain connects TRBV18 to TRBJ2-5; possibly TRBD2 for D (5 bases). Germline V gene sequence: CDR1 KGHSH, CDR2 LQKENI. The CDR3 covers 12 residues. V was shortened by 3 bases and J by 5 bases, with 7 bases between the two germline ends. Here the CDR3 reads CASSPSGETQYF. In nucleotides, the CDR3 is TGTGCCAGCTCACCCTCGGGGGAGACCCAGTACTTC.

This chain connects TRBV5-4 to TRBJ2-7; D perhaps matches TRBD1 (6 bases). Trimming stripped 0 bases from V and 6 bases from J, with 16 bases between. Germline V lookup: CDR1 SGHNT, CDR2 YYREEE (reference sequence). The CDR3 covers 15 residues. The CDR3 DNA reads as TGTGCCAGCAGCTTGGCCCTTGGGACATCCAGCGAGCAGTACTTC. Its protein product is CASSLALGTSSEQYF. The full variable domain, completed using reference TRBV5-4 and TRBJ2-7, is ETGVTQSPTHLIKTRGQQVTLRCSSQSGHNTVSWYQQALGQGPQFIFQYYREEENGRGNFPPRFSGLQFPNYSSELNVNALELDDSALYLCASSLALGTSSEQYFGPGTRLTVT.

The J gene is TRBJ2-1, the V gene TRBV5-1, with a possible D match to TRBD2 (5 bases). Germline values: CDR1 SGHRS, CDR2 YFSETQ. Trimming shortened V by 2 bases and J by 0 bases, and 12 bases separated the two germline ends. The CDR3 spans 16 residues. The CDR3: CASSFLSGSSYNEQFF. The CDR3 region has the DNA TGCGCCAGCAGCTTTCTCAGCGGCAGCTCCTACAATGAGCAGTTCTTC.

This chain joins TRBV2 and TRBJ2-7; 11 nucleotides match TRBD2. CDR1 and CDR2 from the germline V gene are SNHLY and FYNNEI. The CDR3 extends over 16 amino acids. J lost 2 bases, V lost 7 bases, and 10 bases had no gene match. The CDR3 protein is CASTFPGLAVTYEQYF. DNA for the CDR3: TGTGCCAGCACCTTCCCGGGACTAGCGGTAACCTACGAGCAGTACTTC.

The chain uses TRBV18 and TRBJ2-7; the match to TRBD1 covers 7 bases. Germline V lookup: CDR1 KGHSH, CDR2 LQKENI. Trimming cost V 3 bases and J 2 bases; bases outside gene matches: 7. The CDR3 runs 15 residues. The CDR3 nucleotides read TGTGCCAGCTCACCTGCTGGGACAGCTACCTACGAGCAGTACTTC. Translation gives CASSPAGTATYEQYF.

The rearrangement joins TRBV5-4 to TRBJ2-7; the match to TRBD1 covers 9 bases. The length of the CDR3 is 15 residues. J lost 5 bases, V lost 3 bases, and 9 bases had no gene match. In germline, CDR1 is SGHNT, CDR2 YYREEE (reference sequence). The CDR3 sequence: CASSSVTGGGDEQYF. Here the CDR3 DNA reads TGTGCCAGCAGCTCGGTTACAGGGGGCGGGGACGAGCAGTACTTC.

The rearrangement joins TRBV5-1 to TRBJ1-4; TRBD1 matches at 8 bases. Per the germline V gene, CDR1 is SGHRS and CDR2 is YFSETQ. Trimming took 1 base from V and 8 from J; bases not matched to a gene: 7. CDR3 length equals 15 residues. CDR3 coding DNA: TGCGCCAGCAGCTTGCTGGGACAGGTGGGGGAAAAACTGTTTTTT. Protein: CASSLLGQVGEKLFF. Looking up the rest from reference TRBV5-1 and TRBJ1-4 gives the full variable domain: KAGVTQTPRYLIKTRGQQVTLSCSPISGHRSVSWYQQTPGQGLQFLFEYFSETQRNKGNFPGRFSGRQFSNSRSEMNVSTLELGDSALYLCASSLLGQVGEKLFFGSGTQLSVL.

This chain connects TRBV15 to TRBJ2-5; D call uncertain. CDR3 length: 15 amino acids. Trimming pared 3 bases from V and 4 bases from J, leaving 15 bases between. Germline V CDR1 and CDR2: LNHNV, YYDKDF (reference sequence). CDR3 bases: TGTGCCACCAGCAGCAGCCCCCAGGCCGGAGAGACCCAGTACTTC. Protein sequence: CATSSSPQAGETQYF.

This clone was seen just once. The J gene is TRBJ2-7, the V gene TRBV5-1, with D possibly TRBD1 on 6 matching bases. This CDR3 contains 16 residues. Trimming removed 4 bases at V and 4 bases at J, with 21 bases between. CDR1 and CDR2 (germline): SGHRS, YFSETQ. CDR3 in amino acids: CASSGNGQIGGYEQYF. The CDR3 DNA follows: TGCGCCAGCAGCGGAAACGGACAGATTGGAGGTTACGAGCAGTACTTC.

The rearrangement links TRBV2 to TRBJ1-5; TRBD1 matches at 8 bases. V was clipped by 5 bases and J by 6 bases; unmatched bases: 6. The CDR3 consists of 14 residues. The germline CDR1 and CDR2 sequences are SNHLY and FYNNEI. The CDR3 DNA follows: TGTGCCAGCAGTCAGGACAGGGTGATTCAGCCCCAGCATTTT. Translated: CASSQDRVIQPQHF.

The chain links TRBV9 to TRBJ1-5; 10 bases are a match to TRBD1. CDR1 is SGDLS, CDR2 YYNGEE, per germline. The ends lost 0 bases at V and 6 bases at J; junction bases unmatched: 6. The CDR3 runs to 16 residues. The DNA of the CDR3 is TGTGCCAGCAGCGTAGGGGACAGGGGCGATGGTCAGCCCCAGCATTTT. Translation gives CASSVGDRGDGQPQHF.

The genes are TRBV7-6 and TRBJ2-3; 9 bases map to TRBD1. Trimming took 7 bases from V and 1 from J; bases not matched to a gene: 9. This CDR3 has 16 residues. The V gene's germline CDR1 is SGHVS and CDR2 FNYEAQ. CDR3 protein: CASTTRRDRGTDTQYF. CDR3 nucleotides: TGTGCCAGCACGACTCGGCGGGACAGGGGCACAGATACGCAGTATTTT.

The rearrangement links TRBV30 to TRBJ1-5; the match to TRBD1 covers 7 bases. The CDR3 loop spans 13 amino acids. V dropped 1 base and J dropped 6; count of bases not matched to a gene: 3. Germline V gene lookup returns CDR1 GTSNPN and CDR2 SVGIG (reference sequence). This chain's CDR3 is CAWSEGAVQPQHF. The CDR3 DNA is TGTGCCTGGAGTGAGGGGGCAGTTCAGCCCCAGCATTTT.

The genes are TRBV19 and TRBJ2-1, with TRBD2 identical over 11 bases. The germline V gene has CDR1 LNHDA and CDR2 SQIVND (reference sequence). With V trimmed by 5 bases and J by 7 bases, 13 bases remained unmatched. This CDR3 is built from 17 residues. The CDR3 nucleotides read TGTGCCAGTAGTCCCACTCAACTAGCGGGAGTAAGGAATGAGCAGTTCTTC. Translated: CASSPTQLAGVRNEQFF.

This chain joins TRBV28 and TRBJ2-4; D perhaps matches TRBD2 (6 bases). Germline CDR1 reads MDHEN; CDR2 reads SYDVKM. The CDR3 length is 13 residues. V lost 7 bases and J 6 bases, leaving 13 bases between the germline ends. CDR3 sequence: CASKADYGNIQYF. The DNA of the CDR3 is TGTGCCAGCAAGGCGGACTACGGAAACATTCAGTACTTC. The variable domain in full, with the rest retrieved from reference TRBV28 and TRBJ2-4, is DVKVTQSSRYLVKRTGEKVFLECVQDMDHENMFWYRQDPGLGLRLIYFSYDVKMKEKGDIPEGYSVSREKKERFSLILESASTNQTSMYLCASKADYGNIQYFGAGTRLSVL.

The chain is built from TRBV7-9 and TRBJ1-1; 7 bases agree with TRBD1. The length of the CDR3 is 18 residues. V gave up 1 base and J gave up 1 base; unmatched junction bases: 12. Germline V lookup: CDR1 SEHNR, CDR2 FQNEAQ (reference sequence). The CDR3 sequence: CASSLERRRGLGNTEAFF. The CDR3 DNA sequence: TGTGCCAGCAGCTTAGAACGTAGGAGGGGGCTCGGGAACACTGAAGCTTTCTTT.

Only a few counts were recorded for this clone. The genes are TRBV30 and TRBJ1-2, with TRBD1 matching 11 bases. The junction had 2 bases not matched to a gene; V was cut back by 2 bases and J by 6 bases. The CDR3 is made up of 13 amino acids. The V gene's germline CDR1 is GTSNPN and CDR2 SVGIG (reference sequence). CDR3 sequence (DNA): TGTGCCTGGAGTCCGGACAGGGGGCATGGCTACACCTTC. This codes for CAWSPDRGHGYTF.

CDR3 DNA: TGTGCCAGCAGGACAGGGGCATTCAATGAGCAGTTCTTC. Its protein is CASRTGAFNEQFF. The chain joins TRBV28 to TRBJ2-1, with 8 nucleotides matching TRBD1. Trimming at V came to 6 bases and at J to 6 bases, leaving 4 bases not matched to a gene. This CDR3 comprises 13 residues. The germline gives CDR1 MDHEN, CDR2 SYDVKM.

In this sample, this clone turned up a few times. The chain carries TRBV7-6 and TRBJ2-7; 7 bases match TRBD1. Germline V gene data show CDR1 as SGHVS and CDR2 as FNYEAQ. The CDR3 length is 14 residues. The trim removed 4 bases at V and 5 bases at J, leaving 8 bases unmatched. CDR3 protein: CASSSPSRGNEQYF. DNA for the CDR3: TGTGCCAGCAGCTCTCCGAGCAGGGGGAACGAGCAGTACTTC.

V gene TRBV9 combines with J gene TRBJ1-2; 7 bases match TRBD1. This CDR3 region has 16 residues. Looked up from germline, CDR1 is SGDLS and CDR2 is YYNGEE. With V trimmed by 3 bases and J by 3 bases, 11 bases remained unmatched. CDR3 nucleotide sequence: TGTGCCAGCAGCGCCGACACAGGGGTGTTCGACTATGGCTACACCTTC. This translates into CASSADTGVFDYGYTF.

This clone was recorded a few times. The genes are TRBV7-2 and TRBJ2-7, with D perhaps matching TRBD1 (6 bases). V was pared by 8 bases and J by 5 bases, with 19 bases between. The CDR3 covers 14 residues. Germline lookup yields CDR1 SGHTA and CDR2 FQGNSA. The chain's CDR3 is CASGRQVDVHEQYF. The CDR3 DNA follows: TGTGCCAGCGGCAGACAGGTTGACGTCCACGAGCAGTACTTC.

The V and J genes are TRBV19 and TRBJ2-7; D unclear. V lost 3 bases and J 3 bases, leaving 9 bases between the germline ends. The CDR3 covers 13 residues. CDR1 and CDR2 from the germline V gene are LNHDA and SQIVND (reference sequence). CDR3 residues: CASSMNSFYEQYF. CDR3 sequence (DNA): TGTGCCAGTAGTATGAACAGCTTCTACGAGCAGTACTTC.